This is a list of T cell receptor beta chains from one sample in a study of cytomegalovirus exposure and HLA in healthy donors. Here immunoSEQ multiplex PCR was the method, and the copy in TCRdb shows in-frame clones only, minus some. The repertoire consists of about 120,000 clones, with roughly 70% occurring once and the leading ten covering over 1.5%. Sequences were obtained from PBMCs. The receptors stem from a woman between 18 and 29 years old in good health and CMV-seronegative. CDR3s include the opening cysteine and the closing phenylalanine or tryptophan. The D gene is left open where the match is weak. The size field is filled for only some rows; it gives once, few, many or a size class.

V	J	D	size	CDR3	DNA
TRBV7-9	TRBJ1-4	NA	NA	CASSPGSTATNEKLFF	TGTGCCAGCAGCCCCGGCTCGACAGCAACTAATGAAAAACTGTTTTTT
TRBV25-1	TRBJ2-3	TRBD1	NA	CASSKTGGLGTDTQYF	TGTGCCAGCAGCAAGACAGGGGGCCTCGGCACAGATACGCAGTATTTT
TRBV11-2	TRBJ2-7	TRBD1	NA	CASTPLAGQGREQYF	TGTGCCAGCACCCCTTTAGCAGGACAGGGACGCGAGCAGTACTTC
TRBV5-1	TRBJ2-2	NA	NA	CASSARASSTGELFF	TGCGCCAGCAGCGCGCGGGCTAGCAGCACCGGGGAGCTGTTTTTT
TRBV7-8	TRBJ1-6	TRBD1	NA	CASSLYARDRGVKGGNSPLHF	TGTGCCAGCAGCTTATACGCCAGAGACAGGGGAGTTAAAGGGGGTAATTCACCCCTCCACTTT
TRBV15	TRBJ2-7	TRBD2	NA	CATSRDSGGAYEQYF	TGTGCCACCAGCAGAGATAGCGGGGGGGCCTACGAGCAGTACTTC
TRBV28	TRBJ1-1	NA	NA	CASSSTGNTEAFF	TGTGCCAGCAGTTCTACAGGGAACACTGAAGCTTTCTTT
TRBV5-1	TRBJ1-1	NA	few	CASSLQDLNTEAFF	TGCGCCAGCAGCTTGCAGGACTTGAACACTGAAGCTTTCTTT
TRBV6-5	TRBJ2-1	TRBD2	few	CASSSSGSSNNEQFF	TGTGCCAGCAGCTCTAGCGGATCATCTAACAATGAGCAGTTCTTC
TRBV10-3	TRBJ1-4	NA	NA	CAISESRQPNEKLFF	TGTGCCATCAGTGAGTCGAGACAGCCTAATGAAAAACTGTTTTTT
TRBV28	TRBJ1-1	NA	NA	CASSLLGAEAFF	TGTGCCAGCAGTTTATTGGGAGCTGAAGCTTTCTTT
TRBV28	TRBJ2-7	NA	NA	CASSPPGQGTYEQYF	TGTGCCAGCAGTCCCCCCGGGCAGGGCACCTACGAGCAGTACTTC
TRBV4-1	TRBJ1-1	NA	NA	CASTYDANTEAFF	TGCGCCAGCACCTATGATGCGAACACTGAAGCTTTCTTT
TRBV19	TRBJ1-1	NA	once	CASSFTRGSAEAFF	TGTGCCAGTAGTTTTACCCGGGGTAGTGCTGAAGCTTTCTTT
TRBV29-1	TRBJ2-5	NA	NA	CSADPTGLRETQYF	TGCAGCGCCGACCCTACAGGGTTACGGGAGACCCAGTACTTC
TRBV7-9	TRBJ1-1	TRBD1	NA	CASSLGYGQGNTEAFF	TGTGCCAGCAGCTTAGGGTATGGACAGGGGAACACTGAAGCTTTCTTT
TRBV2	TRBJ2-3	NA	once	CASSNPWSGGTDTQYF	TGTGCCAGCAGTAACCCATGGTCCGGAGGCACAGATACGCAGTATTTT
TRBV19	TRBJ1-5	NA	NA	CASSIGGNPQHF	TGTGCCAGTAGTATTGGGGGGAATCCCCAGCATTTT
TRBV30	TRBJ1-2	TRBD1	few	CAWSVLGTGNYGYTF	TGTGCCTGGAGTGTACTAGGGACAGGGAACTATGGCTACACCTTC
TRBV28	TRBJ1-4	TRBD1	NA	CASSRHPGQLNEKLFF	TGTGCCAGCAGTCGTCACCCGGGACAGCTTAATGAAAAACTGTTTTTT
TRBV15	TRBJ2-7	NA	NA	CATSRAQTGLRGYEQYF	TGTGCCACCAGCAGAGCCCAGACAGGCTTAAGGGGCTACGAGCAGTACTTC
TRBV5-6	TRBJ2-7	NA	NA	CASSSPSSYEQYF	TGTGCCAGCAGCTCGCCTAGTTCCTACGAGCAGTACTTC
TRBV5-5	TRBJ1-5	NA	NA	CASSFDANQPQHF	TGTGCCAGCAGCTTTGATGCGAACCAGCCCCAGCATTTT
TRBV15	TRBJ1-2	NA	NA	CATRFQGTNYGYTF	TGTGCCACTAGATTTCAGGGGACTAACTATGGCTACACCTTC
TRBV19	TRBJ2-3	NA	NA	CASSTSRSGESKLQYF	TGTGCCAGTAGTACTAGTCGGTCGGGGGAGTCCAAACTGCAGTATTTT
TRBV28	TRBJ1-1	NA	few	CASSSPKGMNTEAFF	TGTGCCAGCAGTTCACCTAAGGGGATGAACACTGAAGCTTTCTTT
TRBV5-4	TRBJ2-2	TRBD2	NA	CASSLGTSGGSGYTGELFF	TGTGCCAGCAGCTTAGGGACTAGCGGGGGCTCGGGGTACACCGGGGAGCTGTTTTTT
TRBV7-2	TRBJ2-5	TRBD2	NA	CASSSGTKKETQYF	TGTGCCAGCAGCTCCGGGACTAAAAAAGAGACCCAGTACTTC
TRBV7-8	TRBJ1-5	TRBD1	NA	CASSLGQGASYSNQPQHF	TGTGCCAGCAGCCTAGGACAGGGGGCTTCTTATAGCAATCAGCCCCAGCATTTT
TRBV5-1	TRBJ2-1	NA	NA	CASSLGTGEGRNEQFF	TGCGCCAGCAGCTTGGGTACCGGGGAAGGAAGGAATGAGCAGTTCTTC
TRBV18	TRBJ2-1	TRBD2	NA	CASSPPTSGGYNEQFF	TGTGCCAGCTCACCACCGACTAGCGGGGGTTACAATGAGCAGTTCTTC
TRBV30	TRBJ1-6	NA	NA	CAWSVLTVNSPLHF	TGTGCCTGGAGTGTACTGACAGTTAATTCACCCCTCCACTTT
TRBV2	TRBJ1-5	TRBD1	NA	CASSGDPTGGYSNQPQHF	TGTGCCAGCAGTGGGGACCCGACAGGGGGATATAGCAATCAGCCCCAGCATTTT
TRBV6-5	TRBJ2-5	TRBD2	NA	CASSYGGGRETQYF	TGTGCCAGCAGTTACGGGGGGGGTAGAGAGACCCAGTACTTC
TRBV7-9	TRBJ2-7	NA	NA	CASSPFHAVYEQYF	TGTGCCAGCAGCCCATTTCACGCGGTTTACGAGCAGTACTTC
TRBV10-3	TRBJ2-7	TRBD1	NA	CATRQGIYEQYF	TGTGCCACCCGACAGGGAATCTACGAGCAGTACTTC
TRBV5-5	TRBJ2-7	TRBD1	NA	CASSLSPGQGSYEQYF	TGTGCCAGCAGCTTGAGCCCGGGACAGGGTTCCTACGAGCAGTACTTC
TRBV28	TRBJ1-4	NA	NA	CASSPDEKLFF	TGTGCCAGCAGCCCCGATGAAAAACTGTTTTTT
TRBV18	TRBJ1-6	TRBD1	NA	CASSPVRGDGSYNSPLHF	TGTGCCAGCTCACCGGTCAGGGGGGACGGGTCCTATAATTCACCCCTCCACTTT
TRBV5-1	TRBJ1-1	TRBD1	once	CASSLIGTGSLEAFF	TGCGCCAGCAGCTTGATCGGGACAGGGAGTTTGGAGGCTTTCTTT
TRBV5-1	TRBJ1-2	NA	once	CASSLGGETGYTF	TGCGCCAGCAGCTTGGGGGGGGAGACTGGCTACACCTTC
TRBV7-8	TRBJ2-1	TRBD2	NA	CASSLAGRGGGNEQFF	TGTGCCAGCAGCTTAGCGGGGCGGGGGGGCGGAAATGAGCAGTTCTTC
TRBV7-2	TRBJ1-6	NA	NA	CASSLEGVSYNSPLHF	TGTGCCAGCAGCTTAGAGGGGGTCTCCTATAATTCACCCCTCCACTTT
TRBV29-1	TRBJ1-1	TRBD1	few	CSVEAQGQGPEAFF	TGCAGCGTTGAGGCACAGGGACAGGGGCCTGAAGCTTTCTTT
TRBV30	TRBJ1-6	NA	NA	CAWSVLQGLMNSPLHF	TGTGCCTGGAGTGTACTTCAGGGGCTCATGAATTCACCCCTCCACTTT
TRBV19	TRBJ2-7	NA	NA	CASSRYFSYEQYF	TGTGCCAGTAGTAGGTACTTTTCCTACGAGCAGTACTTC
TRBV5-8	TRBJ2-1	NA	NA	CASSLGSQFNEQFF	TGTGCCAGCAGCTTGGGGAGTCAGTTCAATGAGCAGTTCTTC
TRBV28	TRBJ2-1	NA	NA	CASRNTGHLEQFF	TGTGCCAGCAGAAATACAGGGCATCTTGAGCAGTTCTTC
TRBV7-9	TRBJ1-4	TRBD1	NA	CASSHRQGAGEKLFF	TGTGCCAGCAGCCACCGACAGGGGGCCGGTGAAAAACTGTTTTTT
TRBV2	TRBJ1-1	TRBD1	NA	CASSVTGENTEAFF	TGTGCCAGCAGTGTGACAGGGGAGAACACTGAAGCTTTCTTT